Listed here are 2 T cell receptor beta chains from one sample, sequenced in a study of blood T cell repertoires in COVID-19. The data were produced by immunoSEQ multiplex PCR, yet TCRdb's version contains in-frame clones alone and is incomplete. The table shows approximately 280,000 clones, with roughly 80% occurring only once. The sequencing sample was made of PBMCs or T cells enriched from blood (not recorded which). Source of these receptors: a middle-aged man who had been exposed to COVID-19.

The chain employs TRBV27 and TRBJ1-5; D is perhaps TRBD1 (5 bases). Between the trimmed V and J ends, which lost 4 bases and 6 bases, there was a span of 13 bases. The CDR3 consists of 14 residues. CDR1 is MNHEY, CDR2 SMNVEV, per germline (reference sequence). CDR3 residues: CASSSTGERQPQHF. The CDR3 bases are TGTGCCAGCAGTTCCACGGGGGAACGTCAGCCCCAGCATTTT.

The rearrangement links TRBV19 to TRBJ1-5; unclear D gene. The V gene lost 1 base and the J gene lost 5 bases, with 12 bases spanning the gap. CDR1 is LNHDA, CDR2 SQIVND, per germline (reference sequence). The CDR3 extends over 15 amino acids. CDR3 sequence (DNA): TGTGCCAGTAGTATAGGATCGGGGAAGGATCAGCCCCAGCATTTT. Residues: CASSIGSGKDQPQHF.